The next 32 T cell receptor beta chains were all read from a single sample in a study of cytomegalovirus exposure and HLA in healthy donors. A multiplex PCR was run with 60 Vbeta primers and 13 Jbeta primers. The table came from immunoSEQ multiplex PCR; TCRdb's copy has only in-frame clones and leaves some out. The sample contains 160,000 or so clones, roughly 80% of which appear only once. The sample consisted of PBMCs. These receptors all stem from a male donor in good health and CMV-seropositive.

The gene calls are TRBV27 and TRBJ1-5, with no clear D. CDR1 is MNHEY and CDR2 is SMNVEV in the germline V gene (reference sequence). The CDR3 is made up of 14 amino acids. Trimming shortened V by 5 bases and J by 0 bases, and 8 bases separated the two germline ends. The CDR3 spells CASSRTLSNQPQHF. Written as DNA, the CDR3 is TGTGCCAGCAGTAGGACTCTTAGCAATCAGCCCCAGCATTTT.

The chain combines TRBV29-1 with TRBJ2-1, with D unclear. The germline V and J ends were trimmed by 7 bases and 0 bases, with 10 bases remaining between them. Germline V gene lookup returns CDR1 SQVTM and CDR2 ANQGSEA. The CDR3 sequence is 13 residues long. CDR3 sequence reads: CSARYDSYNEQFF. The CDR3 nucleotides read TGCAGCGCACGGTACGACTCCTACAATGAGCAGTTCTTC.

V gene TRBV5-1 combines with J gene TRBJ2-7; 11 bases map to TRBD2. The germline CDR1 and CDR2 sequences are SGHRS and YFSETQ. Losses at the gene ends were 4 bases for V and 1 base for J; bases not matched to a gene: 1. The CDR3 length is 14 residues. As DNA, the CDR3 is TGCGCCAGCAGCCGACTAGCGGGATCCTACGAGCAGTACTTC. Its translation is CASSRLAGSYEQYF.

The chain carries TRBV28 and TRBJ1-1; no definite D call. Per germline, CDR1 MDHEN and CDR2 SYDVKM. This CDR3 is 13 amino acids long. V lost 6 bases to trimming and J lost 1 base, with 9 bases between them. The CDR3 protein is CASRESGNTEAFF. CDR3 nucleotides: TGTGCCAGCAGAGAATCAGGGAACACTGAAGCTTTCTTT.

The gene calls are TRBV28 and TRBJ2-4; the D gene is possibly TRBD2 (7 bases). Trimming removed 3 bases at V and 15 bases at J, with 18 bases between. Germline lookup yields CDR1 MDHEN and CDR2 SYDVKM. The length of the CDR3 is 13 residues. The DNA of the CDR3 is TGTGCCAGCAGTTTTGCAGGGGTAACGGGAGGGTACTTC. Translated: CASSFAGVTGGYF.

The rearrangement joins TRBV9 to TRBJ1-1, with a tentative D call TRBD1 (5 bases). The V gene lost 0 bases and the J gene lost 1 base, with 13 bases spanning the gap. Germline CDR1 and CDR2: SGDLS and YYNGEE. The CDR3 has 16 residues. CDR3 protein: CASSVGGDLGNTEAFF. For the CDR3, the DNA is TGTGCCAGCAGCGTAGGGGGGGATCTGGGGAACACTGAAGCTTTCTTT.

The chain links TRBV19 to TRBJ2-5; 8 nucleotides align to TRBD1. This CDR3 contains 15 residues. Per germline, CDR1 LNHDA and CDR2 SQIVND (reference sequence). With 3 bases clipped from V and 2 bases from J, the junction kept 5 bases outside the gene matches. The CDR3 sequence: CASSMITGGQETQYF. The CDR3 nucleotides are TGTGCCAGTAGTATGATCACAGGGGGTCAAGAGACCCAGTACTTC.

J is TRBJ1-1 and V is TRBV11-2, with 9 bases that match TRBD1. Per germline, CDR1 SGHAT and CDR2 FQNNGV. The V gene end was trimmed by 0 bases and the J gene end by 0 bases; junction bases not matched to a gene: 2. The CDR3 is made up of 16 amino acids. CDR3 sequence (DNA): TGTGCCAGCAGCTTAGAATACAGGGGGCTGAACACTGAAGCTTTCTTT. Its protein product is CASSLEYRGLNTEAFF.

The chain combines TRBV5-6 with TRBJ2-1; TRBD2 aligns across 11 bases. V lost 2 bases and J lost 10; bases outside the gene matches: 5. Germline CDR1 reads SGHDT; CDR2 reads YYEEEE. The CDR3 loop spans 14 amino acids. The CDR3 DNA follows: TGTGCCAGCAGCTTACTAGCGGGAGCCCGCGAGCAGTTCTTC. Residues: CASSLLAGAREQFF.

The gene calls are TRBV11-2 and TRBJ1-2; no definite D call. This CDR3 has 15 amino acids. Germline CDR1 SGHAT, CDR2 FQNNGV. The V and J ends lost 1 base and 3 bases respectively, with 12 bases between them. In DNA, the CDR3 is TGTGCCAGCAGCTTAGGTGAAGAGAAATACTATGGCTACACCTTC. Translation gives CASSLGEEKYYGYTF.

The V and J genes are TRBV19 and TRBJ1-1; D possibly corresponds to TRBD1 (6 bases). Germline V CDR1 and CDR2: LNHDA, SQIVND (reference sequence). The CDR3 extends over 13 amino acids. Trimming cost V 6 bases and J 5 bases, with 13 bases left between them. CDR3 DNA: TGTGCCAGTAGATTACAGGGTGGGACTGAAGCTTTCTTT. As protein: CASRLQGGTEAFF.

The chain employs TRBV25-1 and TRBJ2-7; D remains unclear. CDR1 and CDR2 from the germline V gene are MGHDK and SYGVNS. The CDR3 has 11 amino acids. Deletions cut 4 bases from V and 10 bases from J, with 11 bases between. CDR3 protein: CASSGQLKQYF. In nucleotides, the CDR3 is TGTGCCAGCAGTGGCCAGTTGAAACAGTACTTC.

The rearrangement uses TRBV5-1 and TRBJ2-1; TRBD2 is a possible D gene (5 bases). V lost 6 bases and J lost 5, with 15 bases in between. This CDR3 has 14 residues. The germline gives CDR1 SGHRS, CDR2 YFSETQ. CDR3 in DNA: TGCGCCAGCACCTCTGTGAGCGGCGACAATGAGCAGTTCTTC. Translated: CASTSVSGDNEQFF.

V is TRBV16 and J is TRBJ1-4; 8 nucleotides line up with TRBD1. CDR3 length: 15 amino acids. V trimming: 5 bases; J trimming: 5 bases; junction bases outside the gene matches: 7. Germline CDR1 KGHSY, CDR2 FQNENV. The CDR3 is CASSDRGQGNEKLFF. As DNA, the CDR3 is TGTGCCAGCAGCGACCGAGGACAGGGAAATGAAAAACTGTTTTTT. Supplemented by reference TRBV16 and TRBJ1-4, the full variable domain reads GEEVAQTPKHLVRGEGQKAKLYCAPIKGHSYVFWYQQVLKNEFKFLISFQNENVFDETGMPKERFSAKCLPNSPCSLEIQATKLEDSAVYFCASSDRGQGNEKLFFGSGTQLSVL.

The rearrangement links TRBV6-5 to TRBJ1-2; D remains ambiguous. Germline lookup yields CDR1 MNHEY and CDR2 SVGAGI. The ends were cut back, 3 bases at V and 8 bases at J, with 13 bases in the middle. The CDR3 is 13 residues long. In DNA form, the CDR3 reads TGTGCCAGCAGTTATCGCCCTTTGCGGGGCTACACCTTC. This gives the protein CASSYRPLRGYTF.

This clone was observed a handful of times. V usage is TRBV6-5 and J usage is TRBJ1-1, with no clear D. V was pared by 0 bases and J by 11 bases, with 16 bases between. Germline V lookup: CDR1 MNHEY, CDR2 SVGAGI. The CDR3 runs 14 residues. The chain's CDR3 is CASSYSTHLPGAFF. CDR3 coding DNA: TGTGCCAGCAGTTACTCCACGCATCTCCCTGGCGCTTTCTTT.

Here the CDR3 reads CASSGSPSGVTDTQYF. The CDR3 nucleotides read TGTGCCAGCAGTGGGTCGCCTAGCGGGGTTACAGATACGCAGTATTTT. The J gene is TRBJ2-3, the V gene TRBV2, with 9 positions matching TRBD2. The CDR3 loop spans 16 amino acids. Trimming at V came to 4 bases and at J to 3 bases, leaving 8 bases not matched to a gene. Per germline, CDR1 SNHLY and CDR2 FYNNEI.

J is TRBJ2-7 and V is TRBV7-6, with 8 bases matching TRBD1. The germline V gene encodes CDR1 SGHVS and CDR2 FNYEAQ. The CDR3 loop spans 15 amino acids. J lost 3 bases, V lost 5 bases, and 9 bases had no gene match. The CDR3 coding sequence is TGTGCCAGCAGCCCCGACGGGACAGGTTACTACGAGCAGTACTTC. Protein sequence: CASSPDGTGYYEQYF.

V gene TRBV6-5 combines with J gene TRBJ2-5; D might be TRBD2 (7 bases). This CDR3 region has 15 residues. Trimming pared 3 bases from V and 3 bases from J, leaving 14 bases between. Looked up from germline, CDR1 is MNHEY and CDR2 is SVGAGI. The CDR3 reads CASSYGAGAKETQYF. The CDR3 DNA sequence: TGTGCCAGCAGTTATGGCGCGGGGGCTAAAGAGACCCAGTACTTC.

The chain links TRBV9 to TRBJ1-1; 7 positions match TRBD1. This CDR3 has 15 residues. The germline gives CDR1 SGDLS, CDR2 YYNGEE. J gave up 2 bases and V 4 bases, and 8 bases lay outside the gene matches. Here the CDR3 DNA reads TGTGCCAGCAGCCACGCCGCAGGGGGTAACACTGAAGCTTTCTTT. Translating it yields CASSHAAGGNTEAFF.

CDR3 protein: CASSPRRSGGALNEQFF. The CDR3 region has the DNA TGTGCCAGCAGCCCTCGTCGCAGCGGGGGGGCCCTGAATGAGCAGTTCTTC. The genes are TRBV9 and TRBJ2-1; 10 nucleotides match TRBD2. The CDR3 totals 17 residues. V lost 4 bases to trimming and J lost 7 bases; unmatched junction nucleotides: 14. The germline gives CDR1 SGDLS, CDR2 YYNGEE.

The count of this clone is one. The V gene is TRBV6-6, the J gene TRBJ2-6, with a tentative D call TRBD2 (5 bases). Looked up from germline, CDR1 is MNHNY and CDR2 is SVGAGI (reference sequence). This CDR3 is built from 13 residues. Trimming cost V 8 bases and J 9 bases, with 14 bases left between them. DNA of the CDR3: TGTGCCAGCTCTTACCTGGAGGTCAACGTCCTGACTTTC. Residues: CASSYLEVNVLTF.

This chain uses TRBV18 with TRBJ2-7; TRBD2 agrees at 14 bases. J lost 6 bases, V lost 6 bases, and 7 bases had no gene match. The germline V gene has CDR1 KGHSH and CDR2 LQKENI. The CDR3 runs 15 residues. The CDR3 region has the DNA TGTGCCAGCTCCCTCGGGACTAGCGGGAGTCTCGAGCAGTACTTC. This encodes CASSLGTSGSLEQYF.

This sequence joins TRBV7-2 and TRBJ1-2, with D unresolved. V was cut by 5 bases and J by 8 bases, with 15 bases left in between. The CDR3 loop spans 13 amino acids. CDR1 SGHTA and CDR2 FQGNSA come from the germline V gene. The CDR3 region has the DNA TGTGCCAGCAGCATAGAAGGGAGGAGCGGCTACACCTTC. This encodes CASSIEGRSGYTF.

The genes are TRBV2 and TRBJ1-1, with 7 positions matching TRBD1. V gave up 6 bases and J gave up 6 bases; unmatched junction bases: 7. Germline CDR1 SNHLY, CDR2 FYNNEI. This CDR3 has 13 amino acids. The CDR3 region is CASRQTGVPEAFF. The CDR3 region has the DNA TGTGCCAGCAGGCAAACAGGGGTTCCTGAAGCTTTCTTT.

This clone is a singleton in its sample. The chain is built from TRBV6-6 and TRBJ2-5; 9 bases line up with TRBD2. The last part of the DNA fits TRBJ2-7 better; the J call may be wrong. This CDR3 region has 14 residues. Germline V CDR1 and CDR2: MNHNY, SVGAGI (reference sequence). The CDR3 is CASISSGGTYEQYF. The CDR3 region has the DNA TGTGCCAGCATTAGTAGCGGGGGAACCTACGAGCAGTACTTC.

This chain connects TRBV5-1 to TRBJ2-2; TRBD2 aligns across 9 bases. From germline, CDR1 is SGHRS and CDR2 YFSETQ. The CDR3 runs to 17 residues. V dropped 4 bases and J dropped 5; count of bases not matched to a gene: 12. In DNA, the CDR3 is TGCGCCAGCAGCGCCCGTCCCGGGCTAGCGGGGACCGGGGAGCTGTTTTTT. It specifies CASSARPGLAGTGELFF.

The chain combines TRBV30 with TRBJ1-3; 8 bases are a match to TRBD1. This CDR3 has 15 residues. Trimming took 2 bases from V and 1 from J; bases not matched to a gene: 4. Germline assignment: CDR1 GTSNPN and CDR2 SVGIG (reference sequence). This CDR3 is CAWSTGGSSGNTIYF. The CDR3 nucleotides read TGTGCCTGGAGTACAGGGGGATCTTCTGGAAACACCATATATTTT.

V is TRBV27 and J is TRBJ2-5; 7 bases fit TRBD2. The length of the CDR3 is 13 residues. V was clipped by 4 bases and J by 2 bases; unmatched bases: 1. The germline gives CDR1 MNHEY, CDR2 SMNVEV (reference sequence). In DNA form, the CDR3 reads TGTGCCAGCAGTTATAGCGGGCAAGAGACCCAGTACTTC. This gives the protein CASSYSGQETQYF.

The chain carries TRBV19 and TRBJ1-1; 8 nucleotides match TRBD1. CDR3 length: 16 amino acids. J gave up 4 bases and V 3 bases, and 10 bases lay outside the gene matches. CDR1 and CDR2 (germline): LNHDA, SQIVND (reference sequence). CDR3 sequence: CASSMVGTGGSTEAFF. The CDR3 DNA reads TGTGCCAGTAGTATGGTTGGGACAGGAGGTTCCACTGAAGCTTTCTTT.

The J gene is TRBJ2-7, the V gene TRBV7-6; the D gene is possibly TRBD2 (7 bases). CDR3 length: 16 residues. The germline V gene encodes CDR1 SGHVS and CDR2 FNYEAQ. V lost 1 base and J lost 2, with 15 bases in between. This chain's CDR3 is CASSLGGGQGAYEQYF. DNA of the CDR3: TGTGCCAGCAGCTTAGGGGGGGGGCAGGGAGCCTACGAGCAGTACTTC.

The chain is built from TRBV28 and TRBJ2-7, with TRBD1 matching 9 bases. The CDR3 contains 14 residues. J was trimmed by 5 bases and V by 4 bases; bases with no gene match: 6. Germline CDR1 and CDR2: MDHEN and SYDVKM. In nucleotides, the CDR3 is TGTGCCAGCAGTTCTCGGACAGGGGTGAACGAGCAGTACTTC. Its protein is CASSSRTGVNEQYF.